The clone carrying this T cell receptor beta chain was counted at least ten times. TCRdb re-called the multiplex PCR reads through MiXCR, storing one row per CDR3 protein. The repertoire holds about 94,000 distinct CDR3 sequences, over 25% seen once, with over 7.5% in the top ten. The record originates from a study of breast tumors, draining lymph nodes, adjacent tissues. Trimming pared 6 bases from V and 2 bases from J, leaving 13 bases between. CDR1 and CDR2 (germline): DFQATT, SNEGSKA (reference sequence). This CDR3 has 13 residues. Breast cancer patients provided tissue from their axillary draining lymph nodes.

This chain joins TRBV20-1 and TRBJ1-1; no clear D. The receptor comes from a female donor with breast cancer. Some clones in this sample may be carry-over from other donors' samples. The sequenced sample consisted of axillary lymph node tissue. Written as DNA, the CDR3 is TGCAGTGCAGCATTAGCGGGTAACACTGAAGCTTTCTTT. Its protein is CSAALAGNTEAFF.